This entry is about one T cell receptor beta chain. What it recognizes is unknown. The CDR3 consists of 17 residues. Germline-derived CDR1 and CDR2 are SGHTA and FQGNSA. With 1 base clipped from V and 4 bases from J, the junction kept 12 bases outside the gene matches. This record belongs to a study of OX40 agonist ivuxolimab in advanced cancers. Method: immunoSEQ multiplex PCR; TCRdb's copy keeps in-frame clones and lacks some. This sample has tens of thousands of clones, with roughly 84% found just once. Findings and caveats of the study: Relative to CD4+, CD8+ T cells held more expanded clones on average. The antigen specificity of the peripheral T cells (those that were expanded) was not determined.

Patients with a history of autoimmune disease or on systemic immunosuppression were excluded. The specimen was CD4+ or CD8+ T cells sorted from blood, collected in a trial of the OX40 agonist ivuxolimab. The chain uses TRBV7-2 and TRBJ1-2; TRBD1 aligns across 7 bases. This clonotype originated in an adult with an advanced solid tumor such as melanoma, head and neck, liver or kidney cancer. The CDR3 DNA sequence: TGTGCCAGCAGCTTAGTATTTGATACAGGGGCCACCTATGGCTACACCTTC. Its translation: CASSLVFDTGATYGYTF.